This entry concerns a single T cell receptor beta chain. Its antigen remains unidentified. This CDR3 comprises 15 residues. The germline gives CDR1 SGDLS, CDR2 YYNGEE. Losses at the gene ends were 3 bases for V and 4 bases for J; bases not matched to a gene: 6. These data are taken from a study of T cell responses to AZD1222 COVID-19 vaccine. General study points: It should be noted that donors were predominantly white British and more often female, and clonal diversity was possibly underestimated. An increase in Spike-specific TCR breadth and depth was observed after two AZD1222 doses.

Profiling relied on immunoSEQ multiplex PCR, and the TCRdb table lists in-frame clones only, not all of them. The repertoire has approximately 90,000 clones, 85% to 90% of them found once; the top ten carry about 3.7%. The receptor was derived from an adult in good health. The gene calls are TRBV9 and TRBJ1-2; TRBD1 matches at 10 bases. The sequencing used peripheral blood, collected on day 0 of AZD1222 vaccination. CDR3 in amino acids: CASSAVTGGGYGYTF. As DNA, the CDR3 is TGTGCCAGCAGCGCCGTGACAGGGGGCGGCTATGGCTACACCTTC.